The 7 T cell receptor beta chains presented below share a single source sample, sequenced in a study of blood T cell repertoires in COVID-19. The table came from immunoSEQ multiplex PCR; TCRdb's copy has only in-frame clones and leaves some out. The sample includes 150,000 to 200,000 clones, approximately 90% of them seen just once. Input material: peripheral blood. The receptors derive from a woman aged 45-59 years with acute or convalescent COVID-19.

The chain uses TRBV7-2 and TRBJ2-1; 10 bases agree with TRBD1. The trim removed 5 bases at V and 7 bases at J, leaving 8 bases unmatched. The CDR3 runs to 15 residues. Looked up from germline, CDR1 is SGHTA and CDR2 is FQGNSA. The CDR3 bases are TGTGCCAGCAGCCTCCCGGGACAGGGGTGGAATGAGCAGTTCTTC. Encoded protein: CASSLPGQGWNEQFF.

The chain joins TRBV18 to TRBJ1-2; 8 bases fit TRBD1. V was pared by 5 bases and J by 8 bases, with 7 bases of the junction left unmatched. Germline CDR1 is KGHSH and CDR2 is LQKENI. The CDR3 consists of 13 residues. Written as DNA, the CDR3 is TGTGCCAGCTCAGCCGGGACAGGAGGCGGCTACACCTTC. This translates into CASSAGTGGGYTF.

The chain carries TRBV5-5 and TRBJ1-1; the D is unclear. The CDR3 has 14 residues. V was shortened by 0 bases and J by 5 bases, with 11 bases between the two germline ends. The germline gives CDR1 SGHKS, CDR2 YYEKEE (reference sequence). The CDR3 nucleotides are TGTGCCAGCAGCTTGGCCGTGTTTACTACTGAAGCTTTCTTT. Its translation is CASSLAVFTTEAFF.

The J gene is TRBJ1-2, the V gene TRBV19; the match to TRBD1 covers 11 bases. Germline V gene lookup returns CDR1 LNHDA and CDR2 SQIVND (reference sequence). With V trimmed by 2 bases and J by 7 bases, 9 bases remained unmatched. The CDR3 length is 16 residues. In DNA form, the CDR3 reads TGTGCCAGTAGTATAAACGAGGACAGGGGGCTTGGTGGCTACACCTTC. Translating gives CASSINEDRGLGGYTF.

The chain recombines TRBV30 with TRBJ1-6; D is ambiguous. The germline V gene encodes CDR1 GTSNPN and CDR2 SVGIG (reference sequence). The CDR3 spans 14 residues. Trimming pared 0 bases from V and 9 bases from J, leaving 12 bases between. The chain's CDR3 is CAWSVPGPFSPLHF. CDR3 DNA: TGTGCCTGGAGTGTACCAGGCCCTTTTTCACCCCTCCACTTT.

The genes are TRBV5-1 and TRBJ1-4; D is unresolved. The CDR3 runs 12 residues. Trimming took off 4 bases at V and 10 bases at J, with 11 bases between the two ends. Germline values: CDR1 SGHRS, CDR2 YFSETQ. CDR3 nucleotide sequence: TGCGCCAGCAGCCCCGGTTCCCGAAAACTGTTTTTT. Translation gives CASSPGSRKLFF.

The chain combines TRBV29-1 with TRBJ1-2; tentative D call: TRBD1 (5 bases). Trimming removed 0 bases from V and 3 bases from J, with 8 bases in between. The CDR3 sequence is 13 residues long. Germline V gives CDR1 SQVTM, CDR2 ANQGSEA. In DNA form, the CDR3 reads TGCAGCGTTGAAGACAGGGAGGACTATGGCTACACCTTC. Translating it yields CSVEDREDYGYTF.